This TCR beta chain was obtained from a study of blood T cell repertoires in COVID-19. Study in general: Sites across the United States, Italy and Spain contributed samples from acute and convalescent COVID-19. T cells, B-cell-depleted T cells, or PBMCs provided the cDNA or gDNA that served as material.

The V end was cut by 3 bases, the J end by 8 bases, with 16 bases between. The length of the CDR3 is 14 residues. Germline CDR1 is LNHDA and CDR2 is SQIVND (reference sequence). Authors' data handling: Amplification with reference gene primers provided the estimates of nucleated cell counts. The assay was immunoSEQ multiplex PCR, and TCRdb's table has in-frame clones only and misses some. The V and J calls and the clone size are those of that table, but D and trimming were determined from the DNA. The sample yields 400,000 or so clones, roughly 90% seen once. J is TRBJ1-2 and V is TRBV19; no clear D. The receptor comes from a woman aged 40-49 years with COVID-19, enrolled during active disease. The sample consisted of peripheral blood. The CDR3 sequence is CASSIALRSGGYTF. CDR3 sequence (DNA): TGTGCCAGTAGTATCGCCCTACGGAGTGGGGGCTACACCTTC.